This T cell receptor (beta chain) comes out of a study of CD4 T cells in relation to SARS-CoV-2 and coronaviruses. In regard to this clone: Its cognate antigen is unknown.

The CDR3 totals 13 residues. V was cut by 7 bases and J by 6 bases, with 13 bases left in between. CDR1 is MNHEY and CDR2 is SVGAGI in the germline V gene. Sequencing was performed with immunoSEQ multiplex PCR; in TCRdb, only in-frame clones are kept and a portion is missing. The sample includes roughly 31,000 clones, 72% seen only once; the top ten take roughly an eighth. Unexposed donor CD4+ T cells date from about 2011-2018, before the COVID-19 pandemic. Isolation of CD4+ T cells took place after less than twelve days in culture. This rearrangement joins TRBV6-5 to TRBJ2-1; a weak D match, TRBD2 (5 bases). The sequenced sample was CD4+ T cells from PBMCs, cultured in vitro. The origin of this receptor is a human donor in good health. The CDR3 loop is CASTPGSVNEQFF. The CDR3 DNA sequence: TGTGCCAGCACCCCGGGAAGCGTCAATGAGCAGTTCTTC.